The 28 T cell receptor beta chains listed next were all sequenced from one sample in a study of shared clonotypes between healthy human individuals. Positive CCR7 selection of CD45RO-negative cells yielded the naive CD8 cells, and terminally differentiated effector memory CD45RA+ cells were excluded. Libraries were prepared by immunoSEQ multiplex PCR; TCRdb keeps only in-frame clonotypes and omits some of them. The sample shows some 800,000 clones, about 92% of them seen only once. Input material: naive CD8+ T cells sorted from blood. The receptors were sampled from a man aged 25-45 years in good health.

The chain joins TRBV27 to TRBJ2-1; 8 nucleotides line up with TRBD2. Unmatched junction bases numbered 3, after V lost 7 bases and J lost 10 bases. This CDR3 spans 11 amino acids. Germline values: CDR1 MNHEY, CDR2 SMNVEV (reference sequence). DNA of the CDR3: TGTGCCAGCACGATAGCGGGAGAGCAGTTCTTC. It is translated as CASTIAGEQFF.

This chain links TRBV10-3 with TRBJ2-5; TRBD2 might be the D (6 bases). The length of the CDR3 is 15 residues. The germline gives CDR1 ENHRY, CDR2 SYGVKD. Trimming removed 5 bases from V and 2 bases from J, with 15 bases in between. For the CDR3, the DNA is TGTGCCATCAGTTTAGCGGAAATGATACAAGAGACCCAGTACTTC. It yields the protein CAISLAEMIQETQYF.

This chain joins TRBV7-6 and TRBJ2-7; 12 nucleotides match TRBD2. Trimming at V came to 5 bases and at J to 3 bases, leaving 2 bases not matched to a gene. This CDR3 spans 14 amino acids. CDR1 SGHVS and CDR2 FNYEAQ come from the germline V gene. CDR3: CASSRGLAGYEQYF. CDR3 DNA: TGTGCCAGCAGCCGGGGACTAGCGGGCTACGAGCAGTACTTC.

The chain employs TRBV27 and TRBJ2-7, with 8 bases fitting TRBD2. Germline CDR1 and CDR2: MNHEY and SMNVEV (reference sequence). The trim removed 1 base at V and 3 bases at J, leaving 5 bases unmatched. The CDR3 runs 15 residues. The CDR3 DNA reads TGTGCCAGCAGTTTATTTAGCGGGGCACTCTACGAGCAGTACTTC. This gives the protein CASSLFSGALYEQYF.

This chain links TRBV5-4 with TRBJ2-3; no reliable D call. From germline, CDR1 is SGHNT and CDR2 YYREEE (reference sequence). The V gene lost 5 bases and the J gene lost 0 bases, with 10 bases spanning the gap. The CDR3 is 14 amino acids. In DNA form, the CDR3 reads TGTGCCAGCAGTAGGGCTTCTAGCACAGATACGCAGTATTTT. Amino acids: CASSRASSTDTQYF.

On this clone: The same CDR3 is also encoded by other DNA sequences in this sample. The chain uses TRBV30 and TRBJ2-3; D is unresolved. The V end was cut by 0 bases, the J end by 1 base, with 8 bases between. The CDR3 sequence is 14 residues long. The germline V gene encodes CDR1 GTSNPN and CDR2 SVGIG (reference sequence). CDR3 bases: TGTGCCTGGAGTGTACTCGGAGGCACAGATACGCAGTATTTT. It is translated as CAWSVLGGTDTQYF.

CDR3 DNA sequence: TGTGCCACCAGCAGAGGACAGGGGGCCCGTGAGCAGTACTTC. This sequence encodes CATSRGQGAREQYF. The chain joins TRBV15 to TRBJ2-7; TRBD1 matches 10 bases. J gave up 7 bases and V 1 base, and 4 bases lay outside the gene matches. The CDR3 runs to 14 residues. Germline V CDR1 and CDR2: LNHNV, YYDKDF (reference sequence).

This CDR3 is CASSLGGTQPQHF. CDR3 in DNA: TGTGCCAGCAGTTTAGGGGGAACTCAGCCCCAGCATTTT. The chain carries TRBV28 and TRBJ1-5; D perhaps matches TRBD1 (5 bases). The CDR3 extends over 13 amino acids. With 2 bases removed from V and 6 bases from J, the gap between germline ends came to 8 bases. Germline-derived CDR1 and CDR2 are MDHEN and SYDVKM.

The chain carries TRBV5-1 and TRBJ2-7; D is uncertain. The V end was cut by 0 bases, the J end by 0 bases, with 7 bases between. Germline loops: CDR1 SGHRS, CDR2 YFSETQ. This CDR3 has 14 residues. The CDR3 coding sequence is TGCGCCAGCAGCTTGGAGGGAAGCTCCTACGAGCAGTACTTC. Residues: CASSLEGSSYEQYF.

This clone was seen once. The CDR3 region has the DNA TGTGCCAGCAGCCCAGGAGGGGGCACGGGAGCTTTCTTT. Protein: CASSPGGGTGAFF. The gene calls are TRBV9 and TRBJ1-1; TRBD1 matches 7 bases. V shed 4 bases and J 10 bases; nucleotides not matched to a gene: 10. This CDR3 contains 13 residues. The germline V gene encodes CDR1 SGDLS and CDR2 YYNGEE.

The V and J genes are TRBV7-6 and TRBJ2-1, with D perhaps being TRBD1 or TRBD2 (5 bases each). The germline gives CDR1 SGHVS, CDR2 FNYEAQ. V was cut by 5 bases and J by 8 bases, with 10 bases left in between. The CDR3 runs 12 residues. The CDR3 protein is CASSQRGDEQFF. As DNA, the CDR3 is TGTGCCAGCAGCCAACGAGGGGATGAGCAGTTCTTC.

The gene calls are TRBV11-2 and TRBJ1-3; D gene ambiguous. The V end was cut by 7 bases, the J end by 4 bases, with 5 bases between. The CDR3 runs 11 residues. Germline lookup yields CDR1 SGHAT and CDR2 FQNNGV. This chain's CDR3 is CASKSGNTIYF. The CDR3 nucleotides read TGTGCCAGCAAGAGCGGAAACACCATATATTTT.

This sequence joins TRBV7-9 and TRBJ1-5; the match to TRBD1 covers 8 bases. Trimming cost V 5 bases and J 4 bases; bases outside gene matches: 1. This CDR3 is built from 13 residues. Per the germline V gene, CDR1 is SEHNR and CDR2 is FQNEAQ (reference sequence). CDR3 sequence: CASSGDRNQPQHF. The CDR3 DNA reads as TGTGCCAGCAGCGGGGACAGGAATCAGCCCCAGCATTTT.

The genes are TRBV15 and TRBJ2-7; D is unclear. In germline, CDR1 is LNHNV, CDR2 YYDKDF (reference sequence). The CDR3 is 13 amino acids. V lost 5 bases and J lost 1, with 9 bases in between. CDR3 sequence: CATSATASYEQYF. The CDR3 coding sequence is TGTGCCACCAGCGCGACGGCTTCCTACGAGCAGTACTTC.

About this clone itself: The same CDR3 arises from other DNA sequences in this sample as well. This chain joins TRBV10-2 and TRBJ1-1, with D tentatively TRBD1 (5 bases). Germline-derived CDR1 and CDR2 are WSHSY and SAAADI. The CDR3 contains 13 residues. V lost 4 bases and J lost 1, with 7 bases in between. CDR3 loop: CASSVGGNTEAFF. The DNA of the CDR3 is TGCGCCAGCAGTGTGGGGGGGAACACTGAAGCTTTCTTT.

This clone was observed once. The V and J genes are TRBV28 and TRBJ2-3; perhaps TRBD1 as D (6 bases). CDR1 is MDHEN and CDR2 is SYDVKM in the germline V gene. The CDR3 consists of 15 residues. Trimming stripped 2 bases from V and 7 bases from J, with 16 bases between. CDR3 bases: TGTGCCAGCAGTTTAGTCCCGGGAAGGGGGAATACGCAGTATTTT. Translation gives CASSLVPGRGNTQYF.

The gene calls are TRBV25-1 and TRBJ2-1; D uncertain. The length of the CDR3 is 15 residues. Germline V gene sequence: CDR1 MGHDK, CDR2 SYGVNS. Between the trimmed V and J ends, which lost 4 bases and 1 base, there was a span of 11 bases. In DNA, the CDR3 is TGTGCCAGCAGTGGTCGGTATAAGTCCTACAATGAGCAGTTCTTC. It encodes CASSGRYKSYNEQFF.

This rearrangement joins TRBV27 to TRBJ1-4; D ambiguous. The CDR3 covers 17 residues. V was cut by 5 bases and J by 0 bases, with 16 bases left in between. The germline V gene encodes CDR1 MNHEY and CDR2 SMNVEV (reference sequence). CDR3 coding DNA: TGTGCCAGCAGTACCTATATGGGAGGTGCAACTAATGAAAAACTGTTTTTT. It codes for CASSTYMGGATNEKLFF.

This clone was recorded at least ten times. The chain employs TRBV28 and TRBJ2-1; D might be TRBD2 (6 bases). CDR3 length: 14 residues. Germline V gene sequence: CDR1 MDHEN, CDR2 SYDVKM. V shed 6 bases and J shed 3 bases, with 12 bases lying between them. The CDR3 region has the DNA TGTGCCAGCAGCTGGAGACTAGACTACAATGAGCAGTTCTTC. Translation gives CASSWRLDYNEQFF.

A few counts support this clone. The chain combines TRBV2 with TRBJ2-5; the match to TRBD2 covers 13 bases. After removal of 6 bases from V and 4 bases from J, the junction contained 5 bases not matched to a gene. The CDR3 consists of 15 residues. Germline V gives CDR1 SNHLY, CDR2 FYNNEI. The CDR3 region has the DNA TGTGCCAGCAGGGGACTAGCGGGGTGGGGAGAGACCCAGTACTTC. Translating gives CASRGLAGWGETQYF.

This clone was seen a single time. The rearrangement uses TRBV7-9 and TRBJ2-2; TRBD2 matches at 13 bases. This CDR3 has 17 residues. The germline gives CDR1 SEHNR, CDR2 FQNEAQ (reference sequence). The ends lost 5 bases at V and 6 bases at J; junction bases unmatched: 9. The DNA of the CDR3 is TGTGCCAGCAGCCGAACTAGCGGGAGGGCGGGCGCCGGGGAGCTGTTTTTT. Translated: CASSRTSGRAGAGELFF. The full variable domain, in which reference TRBV7-9 and TRBJ2-2 provide the parts outside the CDR3, is DTGVSQNPRHKITKRGQNVTFRCDPISEHNRLYWYRQTLGQGPEFLTYFQNEAQLEKSRLLSDRFSAERPKGSFSTLEIQRTEQGDSAMYLCASSRTSGRAGAGELFFGEGSRLTVL.

This clone occurred once. Compared with germline, one end of the junction differs, possibly owing to a read error. The rearrangement links TRBV13 to TRBJ2-1; 8 bases are a match to TRBD2. Looked up from germline, CDR1 is PRHDT and CDR2 is FYEKMQ (reference sequence). This CDR3 has 13 amino acids. The CDR3 bases are TGTGCCAGCAGCTTAGGACTAGCGGAGCCCAACGTCTTC. This sequence encodes CASSLGLAEPNVF.

The chain combines TRBV28 with TRBJ2-1; 7 bases match TRBD2. Germline V gene sequence: CDR1 MDHEN, CDR2 SYDVKM. V lost 7 bases and J lost 5; bases outside the gene matches: 26. The CDR3 extends over 20 amino acids. CDR3 loop: CASTNTPGGSTSEGDNEQFF. Written as DNA, the CDR3 is TGTGCCAGCACAAACACTCCGGGAGGCTCAACCAGCGAGGGTGACAATGAGCAGTTCTTC.

The chain links TRBV5-6 to TRBJ2-2; D possibly corresponds to TRBD1 (6 bases). This CDR3 has 16 residues. V gave up 3 bases and J gave up 0 bases, with 12 bases separating them. Germline CDR1 SGHDT, CDR2 YYEEEE. CDR3 sequence: CASSWSGGSNTGELFF. The CDR3 DNA sequence: TGTGCCAGCAGCTGGAGTGGGGGCTCGAACACCGGGGAGCTGTTTTTT.

Only a few counts were recorded for this clone. The chain has TRBV7-9 and TRBJ2-7; 11 bases fit TRBD2. This CDR3 region has 15 residues. Unmatched junction bases numbered 7, after V lost 5 bases and J lost 4 bases. In germline, CDR1 is SEHNR, CDR2 FQNEAQ (reference sequence). Written as DNA, the CDR3 is TGTGCCAGCAGCAACACTAGCGGGAGCCCTTACGAGCAGTACTTC. Its translation: CASSNTSGSPYEQYF.

This clone was counted a single time. CDR3 nucleotides: TGCACCAGCAGCCAAGATGGGGAAACTAGCGGATTCTACGAGCAGTACTTC. Translating it yields CTSSQDGETSGFYEQYF. The chain joins TRBV1 to TRBJ2-7; the table's D call, TRBD2, has no DNA check behind it. TRBV1 is marked as a pseudogene. There are 17 residues in the CDR3.

The chain joins TRBV28 to TRBJ2-7, with D perhaps given as TRBD1 or TRBD2 (6 bases each). The germline V gene has CDR1 MDHEN and CDR2 SYDVKM. The CDR3 runs 13 residues. V lost 6 bases, J lost 3 bases, and 12 bases lay in between. The CDR3 nucleotides are TGTGCCAGCAGGGGCGAGGGGGGCTACGAGCAGTACTTC. Translating gives CASRGEGGYEQYF.

The V gene is TRBV6-5, the J gene TRBJ2-3, with D possibly TRBD1 on 7 matching bases. The V gene lost 7 bases and the J gene lost 5 bases, with 19 bases spanning the gap. There are 15 residues in the CDR3. The germline V gene has CDR1 MNHEY and CDR2 SVGAGI. The CDR3 protein is CASMKGAWGGDTQYF. The CDR3 DNA follows: TGTGCCAGCATGAAGGGGGCCTGGGGAGGAGATACGCAGTATTTT.